A selection of T cell receptor beta chains follows, all from one sample in a study of blood T cell repertoires in COVID-19. Clones were read by immunoSEQ multiplex PCR, and TCRdb kept only the in-frame ones, dropping some. This sample yields 150,000 to 200,000 clones, of which 76% are seen a single time; roughly a sixth belongs to the top ten. Sample: PBMCs or T cells enriched from blood (not recorded which). Receptor source: a woman in her 50s with acute COVID-19. The CDR3 runs from the conserved cysteine through the conserved F or W. The D gene is left open where the match is weak. Only some rows state a clone size, as once, few, many or a class for expanded clones.

>TRBJ1-4|TRBD1|TRBV2|NA|16
TGTGCCAGCAGTGATCCGACAGGGGGTCTAGGTGAAAAACTGTTTTTT
CASSDPTGGLGEKLFF
>TRBJ2-2|NA|TRBV14|NA|23
TGTGCCAGCAGCCAGGGCTCCCTTTGTCGGCAGACGAAGAGACCGAAGAACACCGGGGAGCTGTTTTTT
CASSQGSLCRQTKRPKNTGELFF
>TRBJ1-3|TRBD1|TRBV5-1|once|17
TGCGCCAGCAGCTTAACCGGGACAGGGGGGTCCGGAAACACCATATATTTT
CASSLTGTGGSGNTIYF
>TRBJ1-5|NA|TRBV4-1|NA|15
TGCGCCAGCAGCCAAGGGGGCTTTGATAGCCAGCCCCAGCATTTT
CASSQGGFDSQPQHF
>TRBJ1-5|NA|TRBV9|NA|15
TGTGCCAGCAGCGTAGGAACACAGTCGGGGCAGCCCCAGCATTTT
CASSVGTQSGQPQHF
>TRBJ1-2|TRBD1|TRBV3-1/TRBV3-2|NA|14
TGTGCCAGCAGCCAAGGACAGGGTAACTATGGCTACACCTTC
CASSQGQGNYGYTF
>TRBJ2-6|TRBD1|TRBV7-3|NA|18
TGTGCCAGCAGCCCAAGGACAGGTATTCTCTCTGGGGCCAACGTCCTGACTTTC
CASSPRTGILSGANVLTF
>TRBJ2-1|NA|TRBV30|once|14
TGTGCCTGGGGCACAGGGATTGGGTACAATGAGCAGTTCTTC
CAWGTGIGYNEQFF
>TRBJ2-3|NA|TRBV24-1|NA|18
TGTGCCACCAGTGCCCTGACCCCAACTACCTCAAACACAGATACGCAGTATTTT
CATSALTPTTSNTDTQYF
>TRBJ1-1|NA|TRBV7-2|NA|15
TGTGCCAGCAGCTCTCTCGAGACAGGTATAGCTGAAGCTTTCTTT
CASSSLETGIAEAFF
>TRBJ2-4|NA|TRBV28|few|17
TGTGCCAGCAGTTTTTCTGCAGGCTCCCTAGCCAAAAACATTCAGTACTTC
CASSFSAGSLAKNIQYF
>TRBJ1-6|NA|TRBV5-1|NA|20
TGCGCCAGCAGTACTACAGGGCGGAATGGAATAAGCTCCTATAATTCACCCCTCCACTTT
CASSTTGRNGISSYNSPLHF
>TRBJ1-2|NA|TRBV7-2|NA|14
TGTGCCAGCAGCTCTGATCCCAGTTACTATGGCTACACCTTC
CASSSDPSYYGYTF
>TRBJ1-3|TRBD1|TRBV28|NA|13
TGTGCCAGCGGACAGGCGACTGGAAACACCATATATTTT
CASGQATGNTIYF
>TRBJ2-1|TRBD2|TRBV28|NA|14
TGTGCCAGCAGTTTACGGGGGGGGTACAATGAGCAGTTCTTC
CASSLRGGYNEQFF
>TRBJ2-3|TRBD2|TRBV5-4|NA|16
TGTGCCAGCAGCCTTTTTCGGGGGGGCCGCACAGATACGCAGTATTTT
CASSLFRGGRTDTQYF
>TRBJ2-3|NA|TRBV5-1|NA|14
TGCGCCAGCAGCATCCTAGCTCCCACAGATACGCAGTATTTT
CASSILAPTDTQYF
>TRBJ1-2|TRBD1|TRBV28|once|17
TGTGCCAGCAGTTTAGGGTGGGTGGGGACAGCCCTTGGTGGCTACACCTTC
CASSLGWVGTALGGYTF
>TRBJ1-1|NA|TRBV6-4|NA|14
TGTGCCAGCAGTGAGGAGCAGGGGTACACTGAAGCTTTCTTT
CASSEEQGYTEAFF
>TRBJ1-2|TRBD1|TRBV28|NA|14
TGTGCCAGCAACTATGGACAGGGGAGGAATGGCTACACCTTC
CASNYGQGRNGYTF
>TRBJ1-3|NA|TRBV11-2|NA|17
TGTGCCAGCAGCTCCTTTTCGCGACTTAACTCTGGAAACACCATATATTTT
CASSSFSRLNSGNTIYF
>TRBJ2-1|TRBD2|TRBV29-1|NA|16
TGCAGCGTTGGGGGACTAGCGGGGGTTACCTACAATGAGCAGTTCTTC
CSVGGLAGVTYNEQFF
>TRBJ2-1|NA|TRBV7-9|NA|13
TGTGCCAGCAGCCCACGGGATTACAATGAGCAGTTCTTC
CASSPRDYNEQFF
>TRBJ1-6|TRBD1|TRBV5-1|NA|15
TGCGCCAGCAGCAGACTGACAGGGGGCAATTCACCCCTCCACTTT
CASSRLTGGNSPLHF
>TRBJ1-3|NA|TRBV28|NA|15
TGTGCCAGCAGCTCAGGGTATGGCTCTGGAAACACCATATATTTT
CASSSGYGSGNTIYF
>TRBJ2-1|TRBD1|TRBV11-2|NA|18
TGTGCCAGCAGCTTAGCCCCTGGGCGACAGGGCTCCTACAATGAGCAGTTCTTC
CASSLAPGRQGSYNEQFF